One sample yielded the 32 T cell receptor beta chains listed below, sequenced in a study of T-cell reconstitution after alpha-beta-depleted transplantation in children. Molecular barcoding with unique molecular identifiers was used for the TCRbeta library. TCRdb independently ran MiXCR on the PCR reads; one entry per CDR3 protein. The sample consists of about 830,000 distinct CDR3 sequences, around 15% of them appearing once. Sequencing was performed on PBMCs, mostly from graft donor cells, taken 360 days after TCRalphabeta/CD19-depleted stem cell transplant. Receptors originate from a male patient younger than 18 who had a stem cell transplant for acute lymphoblastic leukemia, so the T cells may come from the graft donor.

This chain joins TRBV25-1 and TRBJ2-7; no reliable D call. Trimming removed 1 base at V and 0 bases at J, with 13 bases between. Germline CDR1 MGHDK, CDR2 SYGVNS. The CDR3 consists of 16 residues. The CDR3: CASSELQRQSSYEQYF. The CDR3, as DNA: TGTGCCAGCAGTGAATTACAGCGTCAGAGCTCCTACGAGCAGTACTTC.

V gene TRBV7-9 combines with J gene TRBJ2-1; 8 bases line up with TRBD2. V was clipped by 1 base and J by 6 bases; unmatched bases: 11. CDR1 is SEHNR, CDR2 FQNEAQ, per germline (reference sequence). This CDR3 is built from 17 residues. The CDR3 spells CASSLGTPGLVGNEQFF. The CDR3 DNA sequence: TGTGCCAGCAGCTTAGGTACTCCGGGACTAGTTGGCAATGAGCAGTTCTTC. Filled out from reference TRBV7-9 and TRBJ2-1, the complete variable domain reads DTGVSQNPRHKITKRGQNVTFRCDPISEHNRLYWYRQTLGQGPEFLTYFQNEAQLEKSRLLSDRFSAERPKGSFSTLEIQRTEQGDSAMYLCASSLGTPGLVGNEQFFGPGTRLTVL.

This clonotype turned up a few times. The CDR3 region has the DNA TGTGCCAGCAGCTTAATTGTAGCCTACGAGCAGTACTTC. This translates into CASSLIVAYEQYF. The genes are TRBV7-3 and TRBJ2-7, with unresolved D. CDR3 length: 13 amino acids. In germline, CDR1 is SGHTA, CDR2 FQGTGA. V was shortened by 1 base and J by 2 bases, with 6 bases between the two germline ends.

The chain combines TRBV9 with TRBJ2-2; D is perhaps TRBD1 or TRBD2 (5 bases each). CDR1 is SGDLS, CDR2 YYNGEE, per germline. Trimming shortened V by 0 bases and J by 5 bases, and 20 bases separated the two germline ends. This CDR3 spans 18 amino acids. The CDR3 nucleotides read TGTGCCAGCAGCGTAGTAGGAAGGGACCGTCGTTGGACCGGGGAGCTGTTTTTT. As protein: CASSVVGRDRRWTGELFF.

This clonotype was seen a few times. V and J are TRBV29-1 and TRBJ2-7; D is ambiguous. From germline, CDR1 is SQVTM and CDR2 ANQGSEA. The V gene lost 4 bases and the J gene lost 1 base, with 17 bases spanning the gap. The CDR3 is 15 residues long. CDR3 sequence (DNA): TGCAGCGTTGCCGGCCTTAGGAGTGCTTCCTACGAGCAGTACTTC. It translates to CSVAGLRSASYEQYF.

The table lists this clonotype with many counts. This sequence joins TRBV12-3 or TRBV12-4 and TRBJ2-2; D gene ambiguous. The CDR3 totals 14 residues. V was cut by 5 bases and J by 7 bases, with 14 bases left in between. CDR3 DNA: TGTGCCAGCAGTCTTGGGGTTAGCAGCGGGGAGCTGTTTTTT. This translates into CASSLGVSSGELFF.

This rearrangement joins TRBV7-6 to TRBJ1-6; D remains unclear. The CDR3 spans 13 residues. The germline V gene encodes CDR1 SGHVS and CDR2 FNYEAQ. V lost 5 bases and J lost 8, with 10 bases in between. The CDR3 DNA follows: TGTGCCAGCAGCCCGATTTTGGATTCACCCCTCCACTTT. It is translated as CASSPILDSPLHF.

The chain joins TRBV5-6 to TRBJ2-7; 9 bases match TRBD1. J was trimmed by 3 bases and V by 2 bases; bases with no gene match: 9. This CDR3 comprises 16 residues. Looked up from germline, CDR1 is SGHDT and CDR2 is YYEEEE. The CDR3 coding sequence is TGTGCCAGCAGCTTTGGTCGGACAGGGGTTCTCTACGAGCAGTACTTC. This translates into CASSFGRTGVLYEQYF.

V is TRBV22-1 and J is TRBJ2-1. TRBV22-1 is a pseudogene. The CDR3 is 12 amino acids. CDR3 nucleotides: TGTCTTGGGAGCGGGAGAGGTAATGAGCAGTTCTTC. Protein: CLGSGRGNEQFF.

This clonotype was counted only a few times. The chain uses TRBV3-1 and TRBJ1-2, with TRBD1 matching 9 bases. Unmatched junction bases numbered 4, after V lost 4 bases and J lost 1 base. Germline V CDR1 and CDR2: LGHDT, YNNKEL (reference sequence). The CDR3 contains 15 residues. CDR3 nucleotide sequence: TGTGCCAGCAGCCTACAGGGGGCCTTTAACTATGGCTACACCTTC. As protein: CASSLQGAFNYGYTF.

The rearrangement links TRBV29-1 to TRBJ2-7, with TRBD2 matching over 8 bases. Germline loops: CDR1 SQVTM, CDR2 ANQGSEA. The length of the CDR3 is 13 residues. V trimming: 8 bases; J trimming: 6 bases; junction bases outside the gene matches: 12. The CDR3 spells CSTVFSGKVEQYF. DNA for the CDR3: TGCAGCACCGTTTTTAGCGGGAAGGTCGAGCAGTACTTC.

This clonotype was recorded at least ten times. This chain joins TRBV27 and TRBJ2-3; tentatively, D is TRBD2 (6 bases). The CDR3 runs to 14 residues. Between the trimmed V and J ends, which lost 2 bases and 4 bases, there was a span of 10 bases. Germline V lookup: CDR1 MNHEY, CDR2 SMNVEV (reference sequence). The CDR3 here is CASSLGGNPDTQYF. CDR3 nucleotide sequence: TGTGCCAGCAGTTTAGGAGGGAATCCAGATACGCAGTATTTT.

This chain connects TRBV6-5 to TRBJ2-1; unclear D gene. V shed 3 bases and J shed 0 bases, with 9 bases lying between them. Germline values: CDR1 MNHEY, CDR2 SVGAGI. The length of the CDR3 is 15 residues. The CDR3 DNA reads TGTGCCAGCAGTTATGACATTAGCTCCTACAATGAGCAGTTCTTC. It codes for CASSYDISSYNEQFF.

The J gene is TRBJ2-7, the V gene TRBV9, with 8 positions matching TRBD2. There are 15 residues in the CDR3. The V segment lost 0 bases and the J segment 3 bases; nucleotides outside the gene matches: 5. Germline-derived CDR1 and CDR2 are SGDLS and YYNGEE. In nucleotides, the CDR3 is TGTGCCAGCAGCGTAGCTACGGGGGGGGGCTACGAGCAGTACTTC. Translated: CASSVATGGGYEQYF.

This clonotype was seen many times. The CDR3 DNA reads as TGTGCCAGCTCACCAGGAGACTACTATGGCTACACCTTC. As protein: CASSPGDYYGYTF. The chain employs TRBV18 and TRBJ1-2; no definite D call. Germline V gene lookup returns CDR1 KGHSH and CDR2 LQKENI. Trimming removed 2 bases from V and 3 bases from J, with 7 bases in between. This CDR3 comprises 13 residues.

The gene calls are TRBV15 and TRBJ2-3, with D maybe TRBD1 (6 bases). Germline CDR1 reads LNHNV; CDR2 reads YYDKDF (reference sequence). The CDR3 is 16 residues long. The germline V and J ends were trimmed by 0 bases and 4 bases, with 14 bases remaining between them. The CDR3: CATSRDFYRVADTQYF. CDR3 bases: TGTGCCACCAGCAGAGACTTTTACAGGGTAGCAGATACGCAGTATTTT.

V is TRBV20-1 and J is TRBJ2-7, with TRBD1 identical over 9 bases. CDR1 DFQATT and CDR2 SNEGSKA come from the germline V gene (reference sequence). This CDR3 region has 12 residues. V shed 5 bases, J shed 6 bases, and the junction held 5 bases outside the gene matches. DNA of the CDR3: TGCAGTGCTGAGGACAGGGGCGGCGAGCAGTACTTC. It translates to CSAEDRGGEQYF.

This clonotype showed up many times. The V gene is TRBV29-1, the J gene TRBJ2-7; D is uncertain. Trimming took 4 bases from V and 4 from J, leaving 8 bases between them. Per germline, CDR1 SQVTM and CDR2 ANQGSEA. This CDR3 region has 11 residues. The CDR3 spells CSVVWGYEQYF. The CDR3 DNA is TGCAGCGTTGTTTGGGGTTACGAGCAGTACTTC.

The chain links TRBV29-1 to TRBJ2-1, with a weak D call TRBD1 (6 bases). The germline gives CDR1 SQVTM, CDR2 ANQGSEA. V lost 3 bases, J lost 4 bases, and 16 bases lay in between. This CDR3 is built from 15 residues. The CDR3 coding sequence is TGCAGCGTTGATGAACAGGGCATCAAGTACAATGAGCAGTTCTTC. This translates into CSVDEQGIKYNEQFF.

The chain joins TRBV12-3 or TRBV12-4 to TRBJ2-2; TRBD2 aligns across 7 bases. After removal of 8 bases from V and 4 bases from J, the junction contained 10 bases not matched to a gene. The CDR3 has 15 amino acids. The chain's CDR3 is CASGYWGRGTGELFF. The CDR3 nucleotides read TGTGCCAGCGGATATTGGGGGAGGGGCACCGGGGAGCTGTTTTTT.

This clonotype was counted only a few times. This chain connects TRBV4-1 to TRBJ2-3; a possible D gene is TRBD2 (7 bases). The CDR3 runs to 16 residues. Germline assignment: CDR1 MGHRA and CDR2 YSYEKL. V dropped 1 base and J dropped 4 bases, with 15 bases sitting between them. The CDR3 nucleotides read TGCGCCAGCAGCCAAGCCCAGGGCGGGGGCCCAGATACGCAGTATTTT. Amino acids: CASSQAQGGGPDTQYF.

In this sample, this clonotype turned up a few times. This chain joins TRBV12-3 or TRBV12-4 and TRBJ2-1; D gene uncertain. This CDR3 spans 12 amino acids. With 1 base removed from V and 9 bases from J, the gap between germline ends came to 7 bases. Written as DNA, the CDR3 is TGTGCCAGCAGTTTAGACGCGGTTGAGCAGTTCTTC. Translating it yields CASSLDAVEQFF.

This chain links TRBV7-9 with TRBJ1-3; D is unresolved. The CDR3 runs to 17 residues. Per germline, CDR1 SEHNR and CDR2 FQNEAQ (reference sequence). With 5 bases removed from V and 0 bases from J, the gap between germline ends came to 17 bases. The CDR3 is CASSPGWGESSGNTIYF. DNA for the CDR3: TGTGCCAGCAGCCCAGGTTGGGGTGAGTCCTCTGGAAACACCATATATTTT.

The chain has TRBV4-1 and TRBJ2-7, with a possible D match to TRBD2 (6 bases). The CDR3 is 15 residues long. Germline loops: CDR1 MGHRA, CDR2 YSYEKL. V lost 0 bases and J 5 bases, leaving 14 bases between the germline ends. The CDR3 bases are TGCGCCAGCAGCCAAGAACAGCGGGCAAGGGACGAGCAGTACTTC. Its protein product is CASSQEQRARDEQYF.

This clonotype was detected only a few times. The chain carries TRBV7-9 and TRBJ2-5; perhaps TRBD1 as D (5 bases). Per the germline V gene, CDR1 is SEHNR and CDR2 is FQNEAQ (reference sequence). Trimming took 1 base from V and 0 from J, leaving 15 bases between them. The CDR3 contains 17 residues. The CDR3 DNA is TGTGCCAGCAGCTTAGTTTCGTCGACAGCGTACCAAGAGACCCAGTACTTC. Amino acid sequence: CASSLVSSTAYQETQYF. The complete variable domain, with remaining parts taken from reference TRBV7-9 and TRBJ2-5, reads DTGVSQNPRHKITKRGQNVTFRCDPISEHNRLYWYRQTLGQGPEFLTYFQNEAQLEKSRLLSDRFSAERPKGSFSTLEIQRTEQGDSAMYLCASSLVSSTAYQETQYFGPGTRLLVL.

This clonotype was counted a single time. This chain joins TRBV29-1 and TRBJ2-2; D unresolved. Trimming left V 7 bases short and J 6 bases short, with 15 bases between. Germline CDR1 reads SQVTM; CDR2 reads ANQGSEA. The CDR3 is 13 amino acids. The CDR3 DNA sequence: TGCAGCGGCCGGACGGGTGGGCCCGGGGAGCTGTTTTTT. Its translation: CSGRTGGPGELFF.

This clonotype was observed at least ten times. V usage is TRBV12-3 or TRBV12-4 and J usage is TRBJ2-7; TRBD2 agrees at 7 bases. The CDR3 is made up of 16 amino acids. Trimming removed 1 base from V and 2 bases from J; junction bases left unmatched: 8. CDR3 coding DNA: TGTGCCAGCAGTTTAGGTTTCGGGAGGACCGCCTACGAGCAGTACTTC. Translating gives CASSLGFGRTAYEQYF.

This rearrangement joins TRBV20-1 to TRBJ2-1; unclear D gene. CDR3 length equals 11 residues. The V and J ends lost 3 bases and 15 bases respectively, with 15 bases between them. Germline V gene sequence: CDR1 DFQATT, CDR2 SNEGSKA (reference sequence). This CDR3 is CSASPGWKAFF. CDR3 coding DNA: TGCAGTGCTAGCCCGGGTTGGAAGGCGTTCTTC.

This clonotype was observed a few times. V gene TRBV5-1 combines with J gene TRBJ2-3, with D perhaps TRBD2 (6 bases). This CDR3 contains 18 residues. Germline V gene data show CDR1 as SGHRS and CDR2 as YFSETQ. V was trimmed by 2 bases and J by 1 base, leaving 20 bases between them. CDR3 residues: CASSFGRDFAGRTDTQYF. The CDR3 coding sequence is TGCGCCAGCAGCTTCGGCCGTGACTTCGCGGGGCGCACAGATACGCAGTATTTT.

This clonotype was observed many times. The gene calls are TRBV10-3 and TRBJ2-7; 8 nucleotides align to TRBD2. Trimming at V came to 2 bases and at J to 0 bases, leaving 6 bases not matched to a gene. Germline V CDR1 and CDR2: ENHRY, SYGVKD. The CDR3 has 16 residues. The CDR3, as DNA: TGTGCCATCAGTGAGGGTTCAGCGGGAGTCTCCTACGAGCAGTACTTC. It codes for CAISEGSAGVSYEQYF.

J is TRBJ1-1 and V is TRBV6-5; perhaps TRBD1 as D (5 bases). The CDR3 consists of 12 residues. Trimming stripped 0 bases from V and 6 bases from J, with 5 bases between. The V gene's germline CDR1 is MNHEY and CDR2 SVGAGI. The CDR3 coding sequence is TGTGCCAGCAGTTACTCGGGGGCTGAAGCTTTCTTT. Its protein product is CASSYSGAEAFF.

The chain links TRBV12-3 or TRBV12-4 to TRBJ2-7; 7 bases map to TRBD1. The V and J ends lost 4 bases and 5 bases, in that order; junction bases with no gene match: 5. The CDR3 runs to 13 residues. CDR3 sequence (DNA): TGTGCCAGCAGTTCGGGACAGCTGGACGAGCAGTACTTC. Translated, it gives CASSSGQLDEQYF.